This TCR beta chain stems from a study of shared clonotypes between healthy human individuals (TCRdb year 2020). Looking at the study overall: The cohort included a few men and two women between 18 and 49 years of age. Per donor, three plates each were used for CD4 naive and CD4 memory, two for CD8 naive, and one for CD8 memory. To estimate repertoire size and how much clonotypes are shared between individuals, the study performed deep sequencing of blood TCR repertoires from five healthy adults. To increase sequencing depth and limit assay-specific biases, TCR repertoire library preparation and sequencing were carried out by different laboratories using diverse techniques. Between about 0.8 and 9 billion PBMCs per donor were obtained by leukapheresis.

The donors were healthy, HIV-negative adults who had no recently reported acute infections or vaccinations. Only Caucasian adults living in Nashville, Tennessee, USA were represented among the donors. Magnetic negative selection was used to enrich CD4+ T cells, after which naive cells were positively selected on CD45RA and the negative fraction became the memory subset. Blood was collected by leukapheresis, and PBMCs were isolated by Ficoll-Histopaque density gradient centrifugation and then cryopreserved in liquid nitrogen vapor phase. Analytical flow cytometry was used to check the purity and quantity of each magnetically sorted T cell population. From each sorted fraction, genomic DNA was isolated and quantified by UV absorbance on a Nanodrop 2000c. The germline V gene (reference sequence) provides CDR1 SEHNR and CDR2 FQNEAQ. There are 14 amino acids in the CDR3, from cysteine to phenylalanine inclusive. Just CDR3 DNA is preserved here, 42 bases in frame from base 1. V is reduced by 1 base and J by 2 bases, leaving a spacing of 7 bases between them.

Findings and caveats that apply to the study as a whole: Naive subsets generally had larger estimated clonotype richness than memory subsets did. Because the study included a small number of donors, the genetic and exposure-history diversity represented was limited. Based on pairwise subsampling, the degree of clonotype sharing among donors was expected to be affected by sequencing depth. Compared with non-shared clonotypes, clonotypes shared by all four sorted-subset donors had higher generation probabilities. Rarefaction of sorted-subset datasets indicated incomplete sequencing despite the large sequencing depth. Roughly 5% of naive CD4, 3.5% of naive CD8, about 2.1% of memory CD4, and 0.4% of memory CD8 clonotypes were shared across a few donors. Sampling was restricted to blood, and TCR repertoires in tissue are likely to differ from TCR repertoires in blood.

Using the deep immunoSEQ assay, multiplex PCR amplified TCR CDR3 regions from genomic DNA. Extracted genomic DNA from each cell subset was spread evenly across all wells of several immunoSEQ 96-well plates, with each plate serving as a replicate. For sorted subsets, approximately 190 ng genomic DNA, equal to tens of thousands of T cell genomes, was loaded into each replicate PCR. The purified libraries were quantified using a Qubit 3.0 fluorometer, sized with a Bioanalyzer 2100, and then quantified again using the KAPA Library Quantification kit. Every immunoSEQ 96-well plate was sequenced on a dedicated single-read 150-cycle Illumina NextSeq 550 flow cell. On the study's bioinformatics: The immunoSEQ output contained only junctional sequences without quality scores, so filtering could not match that applied to full-length reads. To assign V/J genes and CDR3, sequences were annotated against IMGT germline references using PyIR, a Python wrapper for IgBLAST v1.9. Reads with weak V/J assignments (E-value above 1e-6), missing CDR3, stop codons, out-of-frame junctions, or ambiguous translated residues were removed. V3J clonotypes were defined as sequences sharing the same inferred V gene, J gene, and CDR3 amino acid sequence. The percentage overlap between two repertoires was calculated by dividing the number of shared unique clonotypes by the size of the smaller repertoire. RTK rarefaction, the Chao1 estimator, and Recon v2.1 estimates of unobserved clonotypes were used to assess repertoire richness. For all TCRbeta clonotypes obtained by the gDNA method from four donors, generation probabilities were computed with OLGA. TCRdb's version of the immuneACCESS table is confined to in-frame rearrangements and falls short of the full clone set. An unresolved V gene accounts for under half of the shortfall where checked; the remainder is of unknown origin. From that table come the V and J calls and clone size; the DNA was used to work out D and trimming. The sample table records 2.3 million or so clones; 85% to 95% of these occur just once. About 0.37% of the sample rests with the top ten.

Turning to this clone: The clone's antigen remains unknown. There are no base qualities to consult, and no much larger clone falls within one base. The same CDR3 also results from other DNA sequences found in this sample.

The rearranged segments are TRBV7-9 and TRBJ2-3; TRBD1 could be the D gene, as 5 bases match. Sequenced material: naive CD4+ T cells from PBMCs. The sample's cell subset or site, from its label and the paper: CD45RA+ positively selected. The receptor was derived from a man aged 18 to 29 in good health. Some clones in this sample may be carry-over from other donors' samples. The CDR3 corresponds to CASSLEGSTDTQYF. The DNA sequence follows: TGTGCCAGCAGCTTAGAGGGGTCCACAGATACGCAGTATTTT.